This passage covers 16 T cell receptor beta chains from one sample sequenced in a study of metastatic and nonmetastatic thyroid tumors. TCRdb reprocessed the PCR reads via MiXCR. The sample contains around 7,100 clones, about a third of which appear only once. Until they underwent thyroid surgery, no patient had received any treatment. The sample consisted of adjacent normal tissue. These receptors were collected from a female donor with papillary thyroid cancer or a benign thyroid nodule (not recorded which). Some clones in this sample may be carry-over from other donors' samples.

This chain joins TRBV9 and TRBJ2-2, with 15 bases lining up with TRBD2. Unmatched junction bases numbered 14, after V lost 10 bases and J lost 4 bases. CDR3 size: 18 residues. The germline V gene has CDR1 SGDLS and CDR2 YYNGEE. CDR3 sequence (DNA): TGTGCCCATCAAGCCCGCGGACTAGCGGGGGGGCGCACCGGGGAGCTGTTTTTT. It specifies CAHQARGLAGGRTGELFF. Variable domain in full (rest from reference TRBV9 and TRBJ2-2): DSGVTQTPKHLITATGQRVTLRCSPRSGDLSVYWYQQSLDQGLQFLIQYYNGEERAKGNILERFSAQQFPDLHSELNLSSLELGDSALYFCAHQARGLAGGRTGELFFGEGSRLTVL.

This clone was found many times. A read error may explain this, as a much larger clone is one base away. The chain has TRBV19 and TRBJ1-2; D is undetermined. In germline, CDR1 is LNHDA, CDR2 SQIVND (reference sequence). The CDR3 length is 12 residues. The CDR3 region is CASSTGNYGYAF. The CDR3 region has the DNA TGTGCCAGTAGTACGGGGAACTATGGCTACGCCTTC.

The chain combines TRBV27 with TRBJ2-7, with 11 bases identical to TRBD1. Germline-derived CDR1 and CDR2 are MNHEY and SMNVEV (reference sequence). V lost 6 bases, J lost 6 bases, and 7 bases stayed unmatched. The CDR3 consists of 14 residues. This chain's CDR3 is CASSLLGQGAEQYF. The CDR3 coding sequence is TGTGCCAGCAGCCTCCTTGGACAGGGGGCCGAGCAGTACTTC.

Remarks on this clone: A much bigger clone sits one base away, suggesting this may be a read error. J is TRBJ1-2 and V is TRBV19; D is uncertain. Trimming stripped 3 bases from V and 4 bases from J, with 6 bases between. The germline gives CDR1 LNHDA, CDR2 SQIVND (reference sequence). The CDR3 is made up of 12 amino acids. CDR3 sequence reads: CASSIWSYGYTF. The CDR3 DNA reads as TGTGCCAGTAGTATTTGGAGCTATGGCTACACCTTC. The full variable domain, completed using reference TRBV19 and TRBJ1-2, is DGGITQSPKYLFRKEGQNVTLSCEQNLNHDAMYWYRQDPGQGLRLIYYSQIVNDFQKGDIAEGYSVSREKKESFPLTVTSAQKNPTAFYLCASSIWSYGYTFGSGTRLTVV.

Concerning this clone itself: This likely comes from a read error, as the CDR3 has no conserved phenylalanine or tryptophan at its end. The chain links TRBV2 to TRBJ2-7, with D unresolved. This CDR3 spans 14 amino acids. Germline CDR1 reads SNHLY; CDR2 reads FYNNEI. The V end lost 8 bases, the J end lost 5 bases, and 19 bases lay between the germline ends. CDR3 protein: CASGVTPKTHEQYL. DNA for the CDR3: TGTGCCAGCGGTGTCACACCAAAGACCCACGAGCAGTACTTA.

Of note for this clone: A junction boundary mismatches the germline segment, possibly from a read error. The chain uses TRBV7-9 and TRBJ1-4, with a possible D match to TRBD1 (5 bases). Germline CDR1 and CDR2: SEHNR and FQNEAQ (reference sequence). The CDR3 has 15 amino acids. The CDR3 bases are TGTGCCAGCAGAAATGGGCCCACGGGGGGTGAAAAGCTGTTTTTT. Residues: CASRNGPTGGEKLFF.

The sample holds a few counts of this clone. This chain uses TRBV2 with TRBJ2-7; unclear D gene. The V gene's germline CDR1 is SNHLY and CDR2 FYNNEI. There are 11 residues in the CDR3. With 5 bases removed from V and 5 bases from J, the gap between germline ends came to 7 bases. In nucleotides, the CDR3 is TGTGCCAGCAGTCAATCGGACGAGCAGTACTTC. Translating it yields CASSQSDEQYF.

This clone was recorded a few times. The CDR3 is CASSEGGGTYEQYF. The CDR3 bases are TGTGCCAGCAGTGAGGGTGGGGGAACCTACGAGCAGTACTTC. V and J are TRBV6-1 and TRBJ2-7, with D perhaps being TRBD1 or TRBD2 (5 bases each). CDR1 and CDR2 (germline): MNHNS, SASEGT. V shed 3 bases and J shed 2 bases, with 11 bases lying between them. The CDR3 runs 14 residues.

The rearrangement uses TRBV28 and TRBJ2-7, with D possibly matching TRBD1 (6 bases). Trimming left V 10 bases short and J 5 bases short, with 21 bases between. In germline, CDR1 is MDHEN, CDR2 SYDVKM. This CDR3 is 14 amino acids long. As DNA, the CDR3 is TGTGCCACCTGTTACAGGGCCGGTCTGAACGAGCAGTACTTC. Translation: CATCYRAGLNEQYF.

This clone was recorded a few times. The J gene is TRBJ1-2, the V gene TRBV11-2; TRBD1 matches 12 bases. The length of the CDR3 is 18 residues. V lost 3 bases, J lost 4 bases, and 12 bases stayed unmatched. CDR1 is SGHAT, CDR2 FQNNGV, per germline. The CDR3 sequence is CASSFQPTGTGGGYGYTF. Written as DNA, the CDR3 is TGTGCCAGCAGCTTTCAACCTACCGGGACAGGGGGCGGCTATGGCTACACCTTC.

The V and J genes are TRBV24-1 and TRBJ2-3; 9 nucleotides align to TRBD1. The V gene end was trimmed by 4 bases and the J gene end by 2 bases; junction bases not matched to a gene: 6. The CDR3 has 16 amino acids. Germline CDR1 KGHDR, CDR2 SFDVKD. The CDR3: CATSDPDRGDTDTQYF. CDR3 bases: TGTGCCACCAGTGACCCAGACAGGGGGGACACAGATACGCAGTATTTT.

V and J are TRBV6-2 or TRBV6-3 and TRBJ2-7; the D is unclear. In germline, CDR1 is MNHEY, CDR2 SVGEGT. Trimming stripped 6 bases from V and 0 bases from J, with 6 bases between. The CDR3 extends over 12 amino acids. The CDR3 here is CASSQSSYEQYF. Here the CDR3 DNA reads TGTGCCAGCAGCCAGAGCTCCTACGAGCAGTACTTC.

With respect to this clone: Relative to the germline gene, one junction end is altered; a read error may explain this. In DNA, the CDR3 is TGTGCCACCCAAACTAAAGCCTACGAGCAGTACTTC. As protein: CATQTKAYEQYF. This chain joins TRBV10-2 and TRBJ2-7, with D hard to call. The CDR3 runs 12 residues. Looked up from germline, CDR1 is WSHSY and CDR2 is SAAADI.

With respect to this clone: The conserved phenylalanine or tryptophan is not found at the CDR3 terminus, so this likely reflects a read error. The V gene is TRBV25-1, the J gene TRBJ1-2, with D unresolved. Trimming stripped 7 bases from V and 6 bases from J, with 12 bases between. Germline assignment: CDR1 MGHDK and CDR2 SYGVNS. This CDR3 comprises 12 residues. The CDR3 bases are TGTGCCAGCACTGCTTCAATGGATGGCTACACCTAC. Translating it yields CASTASMDGYTY.

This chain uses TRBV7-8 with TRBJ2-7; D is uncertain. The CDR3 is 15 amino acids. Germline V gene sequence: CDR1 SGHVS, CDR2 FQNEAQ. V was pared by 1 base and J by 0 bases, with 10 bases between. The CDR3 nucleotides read TGTGCCAGCAGCTTAGTGGGCTCCAGCTCCTACGAGCAGTACTTC. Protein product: CASSLVGSSSYEQYF.

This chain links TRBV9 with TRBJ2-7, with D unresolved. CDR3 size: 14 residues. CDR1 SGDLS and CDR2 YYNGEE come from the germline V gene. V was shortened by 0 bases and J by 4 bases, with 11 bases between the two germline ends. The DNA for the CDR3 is TGTGCCAGCAGCGTAGATTTATGGGAATACGAGCAGTACTTC. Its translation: CASSVDLWEYEQYF.